What follows describes a single TCR beta chain. Its antigen specificity is not known. No per-base quality is available; no much larger clone lies one base away. The junction shows trimming of 7 bases on V and 2 bases on J, plus 12 bases between the germline ends. Counted from cysteine to phenylalanine, this CDR3 has 14 amino acids. Of all the DNA, just the CDR3 is kept, 42 bases in frame from base 1. Reading the germline V gene gives CDR1 MNHNS and CDR2 SASEGT. The data were obtained in a study of OX40 agonist ivuxolimab in advanced cancers. As for the study more broadly: The costimulatory receptor OX40 (CD134) was targeted by ivuxolimab, a fully human IgG2 agonistic monoclonal antibody. Intravenous ivuxolimab was administered to patients every 2 weeks at six dose levels: 0.01, 0.1, 0.3, 1.5, 3 and 10 mg/kg. Peripheral TCRbeta sequencing was intended to test whether TCR sequence diversity was altered and clonal T-cell expansion was caused by ivuxolimab. Partial responses occurred in three dose-escalation patients: two with cutaneous melanoma and one with hepatocellular carcinoma. The monotherapy dose-escalation portion (N of about 50 patients) of the phase I ivuxolimab trial is reported in the paper. In the dose-escalation cohort, 82.7% of patients were male, and the mean age was approximately 64 years, with a range of about 20 to 79. Of the approximately 50 patients in dose escalation, 19 had hepatocellular carcinoma, some 15 had melanoma, 9 had renal cell carcinoma and 9 had head and neck cancer. Patients were allowed to have had prior anti-PD-1, anti-PD-L1 or anti-CTLA-4 therapy, and 40% of the dose-escalation patients had been treated with checkpoint inhibitors. The full study reports these points: After ivuxolimab, CD8+ T cells had more expanded clones than CD4+ T cells on average. Clonal expansion of both CD4+ and CD8+ blood T cells was observed from baseline to week 6 at doses 0.1 to 3.0 mg/kg. Low levels of normalized T-cell clonal expansion were also seen in some nonresponding patients. In the 0.1-3.0 mg/kg groups, partial responders had among the lowest normalized peripheral clonal expansion, particularly in CD8+ T cells. Which antigens the clonally expanded peripheral T cells were specific for was not determined.

To sequence the TCRbeta CDR3 region, genomic DNA was isolated from the sorted cells. The immunoSEQ Assay was used to sequence the TCRbeta CDR3 regions. TCRdb carries this immuneACCESS record with in-frame sequences only. Its versions omit some clonotypes, under half of them owing to an unresolved V gene in the studies checked, with the rest unexplained. The sample table shows about 53,000 clones, and approximately 81% are seen once. 4.6% of the sample is taken by the ten largest. The trial excluded patients who had a history of autoimmune disease or were on systemic immunosuppression. Peripheral blood for TCR sequencing was collected from all dose cohorts at baseline, on cycle 4 day 1, and on cycle 7 day 1. The samples were drawn from a first-in-human, open-label, multicenter phase I dose-escalation trial of ivuxolimab. Adults with locally advanced or metastatic head and neck squamous cell, hepatocellular, melanoma or renal cell carcinoma were enrolled in the trial. Before TCR sequencing, CD4+ T cells and CD8+ T cells were sorted from peripheral blood as separate populations.

The sequencing here drew on CD4+ or CD8+ T cells sorted from blood, taken in a trial of the OX40 agonist ivuxolimab. The chain is assembled from TRBV6-1 and TRBJ2-1; the D gene lacks a confident call. The receptor's source is an adult with an advanced solid tumor such as melanoma, head and neck, liver or kidney cancer. The CDR3 loop reads CASISGRAYNEQFF. The sequence in DNA is TGTGCCAGCATCTCAGGTCGTGCCTACAATGAGCAGTTCTTC.